This TCR beta chain appears in the sequencing data of a study of blood T cell repertoires in COVID-19. Turning to the study itself: COVID-19 samples from acute and convalescent phases originated in the United States, Italy and Spain.

Produced via immunoSEQ multiplex PCR; TCRdb's table is partial and in-frame only. Here the sample spans 500,000 to 600,000 clones, 85% to 90% being singletons. Sequenced material: peripheral blood. The sequence was collected from a woman aged 45-59 years with COVID-19, enrolled during active disease.

CDR3 protein: CASSTSGGVDTQYF. CDR3 DNA sequence: TGTGCCAGCAGCACTTCAGGGGGCGTAGATACGCAGTATTTT. The rearrangement uses TRBV9 and TRBJ2-3; TRBD1 aligns across 8 bases. Germline CDR1 and CDR2: SGDLS and YYNGEE. V trimming: 4 bases; J trimming: 5 bases; junction bases outside the gene matches: 6. CDR3 length equals 14 residues.